The TCR beta chain described here comes from a study of blood T cell repertoires in COVID-19. Overall study: The United States, Italy and Spain supplied acute and convalescent COVID-19 samples. T cells, B-cell-depleted T cells, or PBMCs provided the cDNA or gDNA that served as material.

Sequencing used immunoSEQ multiplex PCR; TCRdb keeps in-frame clones, though not all of them. The table shows fewer than 450,000 clones, with 90% occurring only once. Grouping used clinical history reported by participants in a survey and questionnaire. Each recovered donor of Cohort 3 presented with two negative PCRs, clearance, or symptom resolution. Germline assignment: CDR1 SGDLS and CDR2 YYNGEE. The CDR3 spans 13 residues. Trimming took 4 bases from V and 11 from J; bases not matched to a gene: 6. The chain links TRBV9 to TRBJ1-4; 9 bases map to TRBD1. This receptor was taken from a man between 18 and 29 years old who had recovered from COVID-19. The sample comprised PBMCs or T cells enriched from blood (not recorded which). CDR3 amino acids: CASSLGTGTKLFF. CDR3 sequence (DNA): TGTGCCAGCAGCCTCGGGACAGGGACGAAACTGTTTTTT.